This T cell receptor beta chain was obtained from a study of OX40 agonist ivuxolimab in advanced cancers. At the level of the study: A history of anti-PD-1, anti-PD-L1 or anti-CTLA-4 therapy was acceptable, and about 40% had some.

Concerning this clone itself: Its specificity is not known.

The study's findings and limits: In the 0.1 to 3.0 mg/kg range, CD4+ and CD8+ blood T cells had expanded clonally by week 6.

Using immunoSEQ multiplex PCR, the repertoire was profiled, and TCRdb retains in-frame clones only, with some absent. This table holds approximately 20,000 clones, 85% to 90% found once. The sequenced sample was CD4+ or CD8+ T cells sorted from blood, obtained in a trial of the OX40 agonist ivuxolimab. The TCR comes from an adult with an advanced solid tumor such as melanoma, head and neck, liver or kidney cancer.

CDR3 amino acids: CASNEDRGYEQYF. The CDR3 region has the DNA TGTGCCAGCAATGAGGACAGGGGCTACGAGCAGTACTTC. The rearrangement uses TRBV6-5 and TRBJ2-7; 9 bases fit TRBD1. The V gene end was trimmed by 7 bases and the J gene end by 3 bases; junction bases not matched to a gene: 4. Germline V gene sequence: CDR1 MNHEY, CDR2 SVGAGI. This CDR3 has 13 amino acids.